This TCR beta chain was recorded in a study of beta chain features in type 1 diabetes. Study-wide results and limits: Shorter TCRB CDR3s, moderately but significantly so, were found in Type 1 diabetes patients in all four CD4+ subsets. Healthy donors had naive, central memory and Treg TCRB repertoires that appeared less similar than those seen among patients.

In this sample, this clone turned up a few times. Its cognate antigen is unknown. Of the isolated RNA, all was reverse transcribed, and so the sequenced material was expressed TCRB transcripts. The average output of naive, central memory and regulatory T cell samples was about 3.3 million reads. Only in-frame clones appear in the TCRdb table, and some are missing; sequencing was by immunoSEQ multiplex PCR. The top ten clones hold approximately 0.035% of a sample with roughly 230,000 clones, over 8.5% of them seen once. The V gene's germline CDR1 is SGHDT and CDR2 YYEEEE. V was pared by 1 base and J by 7 bases, with 12 bases of the junction left unmatched. The CDR3 totals 17 residues. Cell sorting via CD45RO/CCR7/CD25/CD127/CD95/CD27 was performed to obtain CD4+ naive, central memory, regulatory and stem cell-like memory cells.

Sequenced: naive CD4+ T cells from blood. The TCR sequence derives from a woman aged 18-29 years in good health. The V gene is TRBV5-6, the J gene TRBJ2-7; TRBD2 matches at 12 bases. The DNA for the CDR3 is TGTGCCAGCAGCTTGAAGGCTAGCGGGAGGGAATCGTATGAGCAGTACTTC. It codes for CASSLKASGRESYEQYF.